The 3 T cell receptor beta chains listed next were all sequenced from one sample in a study of T cell changes during pregnancy in multiple sclerosis. Using immunoSEQ multiplex PCR, the repertoire was profiled, and TCRdb retains in-frame clones only, with some absent. The sample has around 80,000 clones; nearly 95% are singletons. Sample: peripheral blood, taken in the second trimester of pregnancy. Source of these receptors: a female donor with multiple sclerosis, enrolled in a pregnancy study.

The V and J genes are TRBV11-1 and TRBJ2-3, with 7 positions matching TRBD2. This CDR3 is built from 15 residues. CDR1 and CDR2 (germline): SGHAT, FQDESV (reference sequence). The V segment lost 5 bases and the J segment 4 bases; nucleotides outside the gene matches: 9. In DNA form, the CDR3 reads TGTGCCAGCAGCCCAGTCGGCGGGAGCGCAGATACGCAGTATTTT. Translating it yields CASSPVGGSADTQYF.

V usage is TRBV28 and J usage is TRBJ1-5, with 7 bases identical to TRBD1. V dropped 8 bases and J dropped 2; count of bases not matched to a gene: 6. This CDR3 is 14 amino acids long. Germline CDR1 is MDHEN and CDR2 is SYDVKM. CDR3 in DNA: TGTGCCAGCGGAACAGGGGTAGGCAATCAGCCCCAGCATTTT. It codes for CASGTGVGNQPQHF.

The chain links TRBV6-5 to TRBJ1-2, with a possible D match to TRBD1 (6 bases). The CDR3 loop spans 13 amino acids. V was pared by 11 bases and J by 7 bases, with 20 bases between. Germline CDR1 MNHEY, CDR2 SVGAGI. The CDR3 DNA reads TGTGCCGCCTCCGGGACAAGGAGACGTGGCTACACCTTC. It codes for CAASGTRRRGYTF.